Included here is one TCR beta chain sequence, with context. The CDR3 contains 14 residues. V was shortened by 0 bases and J by 0 bases, with 6 bases between the two germline ends. The germline gives CDR1 SGHKS, CDR2 YYEKEE (reference sequence). The record originates from a study of blood T cells in healthy people across ages. A J-beta primer mix and a sample-barcoded 5' primer were used in a second PCR of roughly 6 to 11 cycles. TCRdb independently ran MiXCR on the 5' RACE reads; one entry per CDR3 protein. The repertoire holds 800,000 to 950,000 distinct CDR3 sequences, with almost 30% as singletons. This sample also appeared in a second study, on T cells of mothers and their children.

The source is a woman aged 35 to 49 in good health. Sequenced material: blood. V usage is TRBV5-5 and J usage is TRBJ1-1, with unresolved D. In DNA form, the CDR3 reads TGTGCCAGCAGCTTGGAGGTAGTGAACACTGAAGCTTTCTTT. It yields the protein CASSLEVVNTEAFF.